These 6 T cell receptor beta chains came from one sample sequenced in a study of blood T cell repertoires in COVID-19. This table comes from immunoSEQ multiplex PCR, and its TCRdb copy is limited to in-frame clones, with some not included. The repertoire holds over 200,000 clones, with less than 90% as singletons. The material sequenced was peripheral blood. The receptors shown here come from a man aged 35-49 years with active or convalescent COVID-19.

This clone was detected a few times. The chain employs TRBV5-8 and TRBJ2-5; TRBD1 aligns across 9 bases. Per the germline V gene, CDR1 is SGHTS and CDR2 is YDEGEE. The V gene end was trimmed by 2 bases and the J gene end by 5 bases; junction bases not matched to a gene: 7. The CDR3 is 15 residues long. The CDR3 nucleotides read TGTGCCAGCAGCTTTGTTGGGACAGGGTACGAGACCCAGTACTTC. Protein: CASSFVGTGYETQYF.

The chain employs TRBV14 and TRBJ2-2; weak D call: TRBD2 (6 bases). Deletions cut 0 bases from V and 7 bases from J, with 18 bases between. The CDR3 is made up of 17 amino acids. CDR1 and CDR2 from the germline V gene are SGHDN and FVKESK. CDR3 coding DNA: TGTGCCAGCAGCCAAGATTGGGCCCACTTCGGGGGCGGGGAGCTGTTTTTT. Amino acid sequence: CASSQDWAHFGGGELFF.

The chain joins TRBV2 to TRBJ2-5, with 11 positions matching TRBD2. The CDR3 totals 17 residues. V shed 0 bases, J shed 5 bases, and the junction held 8 bases outside the gene matches. Looked up from germline, CDR1 is SNHLY and CDR2 is FYNNEI. CDR3 nucleotides: TGTGCCAGCAGTGAAGCGCTTAGCGGGGGGGCCGGGGAGACCCAGTACTTC. It encodes CASSEALSGGAGETQYF.

The chain uses TRBV12-3 or TRBV12-4 and TRBJ1-5; D gene uncertain. With 2 bases removed from V and 5 bases from J, the gap between germline ends came to 7 bases. The CDR3 consists of 13 residues. CDR3 sequence: CASSLLHDQPQHF. The CDR3, as DNA: TGTGCCAGCAGTTTATTACATGATCAGCCCCAGCATTTT.

This clone is a singleton in its sample. The V and J genes are TRBV19 and TRBJ2-7; 11 bases match TRBD1. Germline assignment: CDR1 LNHDA and CDR2 SQIVND (reference sequence). The V and J ends lost 3 bases and 1 base, in that order; junction bases with no gene match: 2. The CDR3 runs to 15 residues. The CDR3 region has the DNA TGTGCCAGTAGTATTGGACAGGGGGCTTCCTACGAGCAGTACTTC. This gives the protein CASSIGQGASYEQYF. Looking up the rest from reference TRBV19 and TRBJ2-7 gives the full variable domain: DGGITQSPKYLFRKEGQNVTLSCEQNLNHDAMYWYRQDPGQGLRLIYYSQIVNDFQKGDIAEGYSVSREKKESFPLTVTSAQKNPTAFYLCASSIGQGASYEQYFGPGTRLTVT.

The V gene is TRBV27, the J gene TRBJ1-5; D may be TRBD1 (5 bases). The CDR3 sequence is 14 residues long. Trimming left V 5 bases short and J 2 bases short, with 10 bases between. Looked up from germline, CDR1 is MNHEY and CDR2 is SMNVEV (reference sequence). CDR3 in DNA: TGTGCCAGCAGTCCACGACAGCGCAATCAGCCCCAGCATTTT. It is translated as CASSPRQRNQPQHF.